These 29 T cell receptor beta chains were sequenced from one sample in a study of radiotherapy plus CTLA-4 blockade in lung cancer. The method was immunoSEQ multiplex PCR; TCRdb's version includes in-frame clones alone and lacks a portion of them. The data contain around 100,000 clones, roughly 80% of them seen just once; the ten biggest clones take up 3% to 4%. This specimen consisted of peripheral blood, obtained from a patient treated with radiotherapy plus ipilimumab. The receptor source for this set is a human donor with non-small cell lung cancer that progressed on radiotherapy plus ipilimumab. Some clones in this sample may be carry-over from other donors' samples.

V and J are TRBV13 and TRBJ2-3; D is uncertain. V shed 3 bases and J shed 3 bases, with 16 bases lying between them. The CDR3 runs to 16 residues. The germline V gene encodes CDR1 PRHDT and CDR2 FYEKMQ (reference sequence). CDR3 sequence reads: CASSFLHGVRTDTQYF. The CDR3 DNA sequence: TGTGCCAGCAGCTTCTTACATGGGGTGAGGACAGATACGCAGTATTTT.

This clone turned up a few times. The chain carries TRBV5-1 and TRBJ1-4; perhaps TRBD1 as D (6 bases). Trimming took off 3 bases at V and 8 bases at J, with 11 bases between the two ends. The CDR3 sequence is 13 residues long. Germline CDR1 SGHRS, CDR2 YFSETQ. The CDR3 region has the DNA TGCGCCAGCAGCTCAGGGGTTTCCGAAAAACTGTTTTTT. Protein product: CASSSGVSEKLFF.

V is TRBV7-9 and J is TRBJ2-3; D is tentatively TRBD1 or TRBD2 (5 bases each). Trimming took 7 bases from V and 0 from J, leaving 14 bases between them. Germline loops: CDR1 SEHNR, CDR2 FQNEAQ (reference sequence). The CDR3 is 15 residues long. In DNA form, the CDR3 reads TGTGCCAGCAACCGGGACGGTTATAGCACAGATACGCAGTATTTT. It yields the protein CASNRDGYSTDTQYF. Full variable domain (remainder filled in from reference TRBV7-9 and TRBJ2-3): DTGVSQNPRHKITKRGQNVTFRCDPISEHNRLYWYRQTLGQGPEFLTYFQNEAQLEKSRLLSDRFSAERPKGSFSTLEIQRTEQGDSAMYLCASNRDGYSTDTQYFGPGTRLTVL.

This clone was found once. The chain joins TRBV7-9 to TRBJ2-1; D perhaps matches TRBD1 (5 bases). The CDR3 is 18 amino acids. Trimming took off 1 base at V and 9 bases at J, with 25 bases between the two ends. Per germline, CDR1 SEHNR and CDR2 FQNEAQ (reference sequence). CDR3 loop: CASSLEGAGIGALREQFF. CDR3 in DNA: TGTGCCAGCAGCTTAGAAGGGGCAGGGATCGGTGCTCTGCGTGAGCAGTTCTTC.

The gene calls are TRBV30 and TRBJ1-1; TRBD1 might be the D (5 bases). This CDR3 contains 13 residues. The ends were cut back, 0 bases at V and 3 bases at J, with 8 bases in the middle. Looked up from germline, CDR1 is GTSNPN and CDR2 is SVGIG (reference sequence). CDR3 sequence reads: CAWSVQDYTEAFF. The CDR3 DNA follows: TGTGCCTGGAGTGTACAGGATTACACTGAAGCTTTCTTT. Filled out from reference TRBV30 and TRBJ1-1, the complete variable domain reads SQTIHQWPATLVQPVGSPLSLECTVEGTSNPNLYWYRQAAGRGLQLLFYSVGIGQISSEVPQNLSASRPQDRQFILSSKKLLLSDSGFYLCAWSVQDYTEAFFGQGTRLTVV.

The chain uses TRBV4-3 and TRBJ2-3; TRBD2 aligns across 12 bases. CDR3 size: 18 residues. Per germline, CDR1 LGHNA and CDR2 YSLEER. V shed 2 bases, J shed 2 bases, and the junction held 8 bases outside the gene matches. CDR3 loop: CASSQSPTSGGSTDTQYF. CDR3 DNA sequence: TGCGCCAGCAGCCAATCGCCGACTAGCGGGGGTTCCACAGATACGCAGTATTTT.

A few counts support this clone. Other DNA sequences from this sample encode an identical CDR3 as well. CDR3 loop: CASSEFYEQYF. The CDR3 DNA reads TGTGCCAGCAGTGAGTTCTACGAGCAGTACTTC. V is TRBV6-1 and J is TRBJ2-7; no definite D call. Germline CDR1 MNHNS, CDR2 SASEGT. This CDR3 comprises 11 residues. Trimming shortened V by 3 bases and J by 3 bases, and 3 bases separated the two germline ends.

The J gene is TRBJ1-1, the V gene TRBV19; TRBD1 is a possible D gene (5 bases). The V end lost 7 bases, the J end lost 4 bases, and 13 bases lay between the germline ends. Germline CDR1 LNHDA, CDR2 SQIVND (reference sequence). This CDR3 comprises 13 residues. For the CDR3, the DNA is TGTGCCAGTATCAGGGAAAGCGGCACTGAAGCTTTCTTT. This encodes CASIRESGTEAFF.

J is TRBJ1-4 and V is TRBV12-5; the D gene is possibly TRBD1 (5 bases). Germline V gene sequence: CDR1 LGHNT, CDR2 FRNRAP. CDR3 length equals 14 residues. Trimming cost V 1 base and J 7 bases, with 10 bases left between them. The chain's CDR3 is CASGLGQGFEKLFF. CDR3 in DNA: TGTGCTAGTGGTTTGGGGCAGGGATTTGAAAAACTGTTTTTT.

The chain joins TRBV11-2 to TRBJ1-1; the D is unclear. Germline V lookup: CDR1 SGHAT, CDR2 FQNNGV. CDR3 length equals 13 residues. Trimming removed 5 bases from V and 1 base from J, with 8 bases in between. CDR3 loop: CASSADGNTEAFF. DNA of the CDR3: TGTGCCAGCAGCGCGGACGGGAACACTGAAGCTTTCTTT.

The V and J genes are TRBV25-1 and TRBJ1-2; tentative D call: TRBD1 (6 bases). The CDR3 has 14 amino acids. Germline V lookup: CDR1 MGHDK, CDR2 SYGVNS. Trimming took 3 bases from V and 1 from J, leaving 9 bases between them. Written as DNA, the CDR3 is TGTGCCAGCAGTGACTTCAGGGGTAACTATGGCTACACCTTC. Translating gives CASSDFRGNYGYTF.

The V call is TRBV7-6, the J call TRBJ1-1; D is uncertain. Germline V gene lookup returns CDR1 SGHVS and CDR2 FNYEAQ. This CDR3 comprises 15 residues. The ends were cut back, 5 bases at V and 7 bases at J, with 20 bases in the middle. CDR3 bases: TGTGCCAGCAGCCCCAGCGTACAGATCGCTGGTGAAGCTTTCTTT. Translated: CASSPSVQIAGEAFF.

The chain carries TRBV9 and TRBJ2-5; D call uncertain. The CDR3 spans 13 residues. Trimming stripped 3 bases from V and 5 bases from J, with 11 bases between. The germline V gene has CDR1 SGDLS and CDR2 YYNGEE. DNA for the CDR3: TGTGCCAGCAGCGCCCCGGCCTTGGAGACCCAGTACTTC. Amino acid sequence: CASSAPALETQYF.

The chain links TRBV6-5 to TRBJ2-2; unclear D gene. Germline assignment: CDR1 MNHEY and CDR2 SVGAGI. The CDR3 runs to 13 residues. V was clipped by 0 bases and J by 8 bases, with 7 bases between them. The CDR3 spells CASSYSGSGELFF. CDR3 nucleotide sequence: TGTGCCAGCAGTTACTCGGGGTCGGGGGAGCTGTTTTTT.

V is TRBV7-6 and J is TRBJ1-2; no firm D call. CDR3 size: 13 residues. Trimming took 3 bases from V and 4 from J, leaving 9 bases between them. Germline CDR1 SGHVS, CDR2 FNYEAQ. Here the CDR3 reads CASSLYPFYGYTF. The CDR3 nucleotides are TGTGCCAGCAGCTTGTACCCGTTCTATGGCTACACCTTC. Drawing the rest from reference TRBV7-6 and TRBJ1-2, the complete variable domain is GAGVSQSPRYKVTKRGQDVALRCDPISGHVSLYWYRQALGQGPEFLTYFNYEAQQDKSGLPNDRFSAERPEGSISTLTIQRTEQRDSAMYRCASSLYPFYGYTFGSGTRLTVV.

About this clone itself: Relative to the germline gene, one junction end is altered; a read error may explain this. The rearrangement uses TRBV5-1 and TRBJ2-7; tentatively, D is TRBD1 (6 bases). Germline assignment: CDR1 SGHRS and CDR2 YFSETQ. This CDR3 is built from 14 residues. CDR3 protein: CASSLLQSGQGENF. In DNA form, the CDR3 reads TGCGCCAGCAGCTTGCTTCAGTCGGGACAAGGGGAGAACTTC.

The gene calls are TRBV23-1 and TRBJ1-4, with a possible D match to TRBD1 (5 bases). TRBV23-1 is known as an ORF, though its function is uncertain. Trimming stripped 4 bases from V and 3 bases from J, with 15 bases between. This CDR3 comprises 16 residues. CDR3 in DNA: TGCGCCAGCAGTCGGGGGGACGGTGCCCCTAATGAAAAACTGTTTTTT. Translating it yields CASSRGDGAPNEKLFF.

This clone was seen a few times. The rearrangement uses TRBV5-4 and TRBJ2-7; a possible D gene is TRBD1 (5 bases). Germline CDR1 SGHNT, CDR2 YYREEE (reference sequence). V lost 0 bases, J lost 5 bases, and 9 bases lay in between. This CDR3 spans 13 amino acids. The CDR3 coding sequence is TGTGCCAGCAGCTTGGGCAGGGCTGACGAGCAGTACTTC. Amino acids: CASSLGRADEQYF. Filled out from reference TRBV5-4 and TRBJ2-7, the complete variable domain reads ETGVTQSPTHLIKTRGQQVTLRCSSQSGHNTVSWYQQALGQGPQFIFQYYREEENGRGNFPPRFSGLQFPNYSSELNVNALELDDSALYLCASSLGRADEQYFGPGTRLTVT.

The rearrangement uses TRBV4-1 and TRBJ2-1, with TRBD2 matching over 8 bases. The germline CDR1 and CDR2 sequences are MGHRA and YSYEKL. The V segment lost 10 bases and the J segment 3 bases; nucleotides outside the gene matches: 11. The CDR3 length is 15 residues. As DNA, the CDR3 is TGCGCCACCAGAGTCCAGCGGGGGAACTACAATGAGCAGTTCTTC. Translation gives CATRVQRGNYNEQFF.

The chain carries TRBV6-5 and TRBJ1-5; D is unresolved. The ends were cut back, 2 bases at V and 6 bases at J, with 8 bases in the middle. CDR3 length: 13 residues. The V gene's germline CDR1 is MNHEY and CDR2 SVGAGI. The CDR3 here is CASSYHPSQPQHF. CDR3 DNA: TGTGCCAGCAGTTACCATCCCAGTCAGCCCCAGCATTTT.

The rearrangement uses TRBV19 and TRBJ1-2, with TRBD1 matching over 12 bases. Germline loops: CDR1 LNHDA, CDR2 SQIVND (reference sequence). The CDR3 extends over 19 amino acids. Losses at the gene ends were 3 bases for V and 0 bases for J; bases not matched to a gene: 11. CDR3 in DNA: TGTGCCAGTAGTATTTTAACGAGGGGACAGGGGGCGCCTAACTATGGCTACACCTTC. Translation gives CASSILTRGQGAPNYGYTF. Variable domain in full (rest from reference TRBV19 and TRBJ1-2): DGGITQSPKYLFRKEGQNVTLSCEQNLNHDAMYWYRQDPGQGLRLIYYSQIVNDFQKGDIAEGYSVSREKKESFPLTVTSAQKNPTAFYLCASSILTRGQGAPNYGYTFGSGTRLTVV.

The chain employs TRBV7-3 and TRBJ1-2; the D is unclear. CDR3 size: 13 residues. From germline, CDR1 is SGHTA and CDR2 FQGTGA. V dropped 6 bases and J dropped 5 bases, with 13 bases sitting between them. The CDR3 is CASSGEGWYGYTF. The CDR3 DNA follows: TGTGCCAGCAGTGGGGAGGGATGGTATGGCTACACCTTC.

V gene TRBV28 combines with J gene TRBJ1-2; TRBD1 matches at 9 bases. This CDR3 has 15 residues. Per the germline V gene, CDR1 is MDHEN and CDR2 is SYDVKM. V lost 7 bases, J lost 7 bases, and 13 bases stayed unmatched. The chain's CDR3 is CASKPTGGGARGYTF. In DNA, the CDR3 is TGTGCCAGCAAACCAACAGGGGGCGGAGCACGTGGCTACACCTTC.

This chain links TRBV7-9 with TRBJ1-4, with D perhaps matching TRBD1 (5 bases). This CDR3 has 15 amino acids. Deletions cut 5 bases from V and 6 bases from J, with 16 bases between. The V gene's germline CDR1 is SEHNR and CDR2 FQNEAQ (reference sequence). The CDR3 sequence is CASSQSQGIYEKLFF. The CDR3, as DNA: TGTGCCAGCAGCCAATCTCAGGGAATCTATGAAAAACTGTTTTTT.

The rearrangement links TRBV13 to TRBJ1-1, with D possibly being TRBD1 (6 bases). The V end was cut by 4 bases, the J end by 6 bases, with 18 bases between. The CDR3 runs 15 residues. Germline V gene sequence: CDR1 PRHDT, CDR2 FYEKMQ (reference sequence). The CDR3 DNA is TGTGCCAGCAGCTGGAGGGACACCGGGTTTGCTGAAGCTTTCTTT. Its translation: CASSWRDTGFAEAFF. Filled out from reference TRBV13 and TRBJ1-1, the complete variable domain reads AAGVIQSPRHLIKEKRETATLKCYPIPRHDTVYWYQQGPGQDPQFLISFYEKMQSDKGSIPDRFSAQQFSDYHSELNMSSLELGDSALYFCASSWRDTGFAEAFFGQGTRLTVV.

This clone was seen once. The genes are TRBV19 and TRBJ1-2; maybe TRBD1 (6 bases). The length of the CDR3 is 17 residues. V was clipped by 2 bases and J by 0 bases, with 16 bases between them. The V gene's germline CDR1 is LNHDA and CDR2 SQIVND (reference sequence). CDR3 DNA sequence: TGTGCCAGTAGTATAAGTCGGGGGGGCCCGGCTAACTATGGCTACACCTTC. This gives the protein CASSISRGGPANYGYTF. The full variable domain, completed using reference TRBV19 and TRBJ1-2, is DGGITQSPKYLFRKEGQNVTLSCEQNLNHDAMYWYRQDPGQGLRLIYYSQIVNDFQKGDIAEGYSVSREKKESFPLTVTSAQKNPTAFYLCASSISRGGPANYGYTFGSGTRLTVV.

The chain couples TRBV25-1 to TRBJ2-1; maybe TRBD2 (5 bases). CDR1 and CDR2 (germline): MGHDK, SYGVNS. The V and J ends lost 4 bases and 12 bases respectively, with 22 bases between them. This CDR3 spans 15 amino acids. CDR3 residues: CASSAPGSASRGQFF. The CDR3 DNA sequence: TGTGCCAGCAGTGCGCCCGGGTCAGCGAGTCGGGGGCAGTTCTTC. Full variable domain (missing parts from reference TRBV25-1 and TRBJ2-1): EADIYQTPRYLVIGTGKKITLECSQTMGHDKMYWYQQDPGMELHLIHYSYGVNSTEKGDLSSESTVSRIRTEHFPLTLESARPSHTSQYLCASSAPGSASRGQFFGPGTRLTVL.

CDR3 sequence: CASSPSWGQMNTEAFF. The CDR3, as DNA: TGTGCCAGCTCACCATCGTGGGGGCAAATGAACACTGAAGCTTTCTTT. The chain couples TRBV18 to TRBJ1-1; tentative D call: TRBD1 (6 bases). CDR1 is KGHSH, CDR2 LQKENI, per germline. The CDR3 runs 16 residues. Trimming left V 2 bases short and J 0 bases short, with 13 bases between.

V usage is TRBV7-2 and J usage is TRBJ2-5; the match to TRBD1 covers 7 bases. V dropped 5 bases and J dropped 5; count of bases not matched to a gene: 8. Germline lookup yields CDR1 SGHTA and CDR2 FQGNSA. The CDR3 sequence is 14 residues long. For the CDR3, the DNA is TGTGCCAGCAGCACGCGACAGGGCGTGGAGACCCAGTACTTC. It yields the protein CASSTRQGVETQYF.